This entry concerns a single TCR beta chain. The data are from a study of response to subunit inactivated influenza vaccine. TCRdb analysed the RT-PCR reads with MiXCR anew, one entry per CDR3 protein. Of fewer than 700,000 distinct CDR3 sequences detected, around 13% appear once; the ten largest clones hold approximately 14%. CDR1 and CDR2 from the germline V gene are SGHTA and FQGNSA. CDR3 length: 17 residues. V shed 1 base, J shed 3 bases, and the junction held 8 bases outside the gene matches. The origin of this receptor is a man between 50 and 59 years old who received an inactivated influenza vaccine. The sequencing here drew on PBMCs from blood, taken roughly 6 weeks after vaccination. The rearrangement links TRBV7-2 to TRBJ2-7, with 11 bases lining up with TRBD2. The chain's CDR3 is CASSLVGTSGIHYEQYF. The CDR3 bases are TGTGCCAGCAGCTTAGTCGGGACTAGCGGAATTCACTACGAGCAGTACTTC.